These 6 T cell receptor beta chains were sequenced from one sample in a study of hypomethylating agent response in myelodysplastic syndrome. Data came from immunoSEQ multiplex PCR; TCRdb stores just in-frame clones and leaves some out. The repertoire holds about 6,200 clones, with approximately 80% as singletons. The sequenced sample was bone marrow, obtained before or after starting hypomethylating agent treatment for myelodysplastic syndrome (not recorded which). The receptors stem from a human donor with myelodysplastic syndrome.

The chain links TRBV5-1 to TRBJ1-2; no reliable D call. The CDR3 covers 15 residues. V lost 0 bases and J 3 bases, leaving 12 bases between the germline ends. Germline lookup yields CDR1 SGHRS and CDR2 YFSETQ. Here the CDR3 DNA reads TGCGCCAGCAGCTTGGTGGCAGGAGTTGACTATGGCTACACCTTC. This codes for CASSLVAGVDYGYTF.

The rearrangement joins TRBV6-1 to TRBJ1-1; TRBD1 is a possible D gene (6 bases). Germline V gene sequence: CDR1 MNHNS, CDR2 SASEGT. V lost 4 bases and J 5 bases, leaving 17 bases between the germline ends. The CDR3 extends over 15 amino acids. In DNA, the CDR3 is TGTGCCAGCAGTGCCTCAACCGGGACAACGACTGAAGCTTTCTTT. Translated: CASSASTGTTTEAFF.

The chain joins TRBV6-5 to TRBJ2-7, with 7 bases aligning to TRBD1. Germline V lookup: CDR1 MNHEY, CDR2 SVGAGI. Unmatched junction bases numbered 8, after V lost 2 bases and J lost 1 base. This CDR3 is built from 16 residues. CDR3 DNA sequence: TGTGCCAGCAGTTACCCTACCCGGACAGGATCCTACGAGCAGTACTTC. Its protein is CASSYPTRTGSYEQYF.

The chain links TRBV9 to TRBJ2-1, with D unresolved. CDR1 SGDLS and CDR2 YYNGEE come from the germline V gene. The germline V and J ends were trimmed by 1 base and 7 bases, with 18 bases remaining between them. The CDR3 contains 16 residues. The DNA for the CDR3 is TGTGCCAGCAGCGTAACCATTTCCCTCGAAAGAAATGAGCAGTTCTTC. Amino acids: CASSVTISLERNEQFF.

The chain joins TRBV28 to TRBJ2-1, with D possibly being TRBD2 (6 bases). V was shortened by 3 bases and J by 4 bases, with 13 bases between the two germline ends. The length of the CDR3 is 15 residues. CDR1 MDHEN and CDR2 SYDVKM come from the germline V gene. The CDR3 nucleotides read TGTGCCAGCAGTTTTAGTCCGGCGGGATACAATGAGCAGTTCTTC. Protein product: CASSFSPAGYNEQFF. Full variable domain (missing parts from reference TRBV28 and TRBJ2-1): DVKVTQSSRYLVKRTGEKVFLECVQDMDHENMFWYRQDPGLGLRLIYFSYDVKMKEKGDIPEGYSVSREKKERFSLILESASTNQTSMYLCASSFSPAGYNEQFFGPGTRLTVL.

This CDR3 reads CASSTPWTGDLWSNSNQPQHF. CDR3 in DNA: TGTGCCAGCAGCACACCCTGGACAGGGGACCTATGGTCAAATAGCAATCAGCCCCAGCATTTT. The genes are TRBV28 and TRBJ1-5, with 9 bases lining up with TRBD1. The CDR3 has 21 residues. Germline lookup yields CDR1 MDHEN and CDR2 SYDVKM. The J segment lost 0 bases and the V segment lost 6 bases, leaving 21 bases of the junction unmatched.